This TCR beta chain is from a study of long-term antiretroviral therapy in people with HIV. Overall study: Earliest sampling preceded the 2015 immediate-ART recommendation by about a decade.

Comment on this clone: No antigen is known for it.

Study-wide points: When set beside controls, HIV repertoires had CDR3 length ranges that were narrower. Whichever time point was examined, clones expanded before ART dominated the repertoire. Diversity remained lower than transplant donor controls, even though it increased after ART.

V shed 4 bases, J shed 7 bases, and the junction held 9 bases outside the gene matches. The germline V gene encodes CDR1 SGHRS and CDR2 YFSETQ. The CDR3 consists of 15 residues. At the survey level, the v3.0 immunoSEQ assay was run. Libraries were prepared by immunoSEQ multiplex PCR; TCRdb keeps only in-frame clonotypes and omits some of them. This table holds about 24,000 clones, approximately 80% found once. This TCR was recovered from a young man with HIV. The starting material was unsorted PBMCs, obtained around 4.3 years after starting antiretroviral therapy. This sequence joins TRBV5-1 and TRBJ1-5, with TRBD1 identical over 9 bases. CDR3 in DNA: TGCGCCAGCAGCGTGGGGGGACAGGGTTGGCAGCCCCAGCATTTT. It codes for CASSVGGQGWQPQHF.